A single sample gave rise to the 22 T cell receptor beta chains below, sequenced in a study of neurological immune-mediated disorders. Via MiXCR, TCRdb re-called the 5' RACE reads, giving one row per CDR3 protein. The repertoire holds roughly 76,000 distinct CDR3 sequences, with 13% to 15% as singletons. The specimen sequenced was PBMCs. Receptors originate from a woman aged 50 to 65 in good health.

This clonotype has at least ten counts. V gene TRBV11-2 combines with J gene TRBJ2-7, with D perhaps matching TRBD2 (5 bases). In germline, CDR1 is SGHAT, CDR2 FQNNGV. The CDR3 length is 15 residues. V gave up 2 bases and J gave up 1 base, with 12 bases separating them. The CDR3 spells CASSLSFEGSYEQYF. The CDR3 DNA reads TGTGCCAGCAGCTTATCGTTTGAGGGATCCTACGAGCAGTACTTC.

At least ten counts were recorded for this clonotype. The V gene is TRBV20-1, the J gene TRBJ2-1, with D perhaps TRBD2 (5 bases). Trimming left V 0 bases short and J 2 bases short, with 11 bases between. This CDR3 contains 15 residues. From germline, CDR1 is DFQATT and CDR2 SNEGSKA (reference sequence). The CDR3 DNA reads TGCAGTGCTAGAGACGCGGGCTCACCCTACAATGAGCAGTTCTTC. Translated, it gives CSARDAGSPYNEQFF.

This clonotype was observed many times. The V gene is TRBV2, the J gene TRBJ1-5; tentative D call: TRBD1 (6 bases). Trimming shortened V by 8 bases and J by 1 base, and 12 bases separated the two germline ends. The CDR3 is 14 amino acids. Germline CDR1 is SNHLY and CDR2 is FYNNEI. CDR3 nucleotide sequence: TGTGCCAGCCTGAGGGGGGGAAGCAATCAGCCCCAGCATTTT. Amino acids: CASLRGGSNQPQHF.

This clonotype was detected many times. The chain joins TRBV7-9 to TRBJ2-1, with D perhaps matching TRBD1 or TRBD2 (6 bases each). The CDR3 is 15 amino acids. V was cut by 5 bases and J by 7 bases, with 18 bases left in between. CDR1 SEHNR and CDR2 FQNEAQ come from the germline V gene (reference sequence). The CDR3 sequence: CASSPPFRGGNEQFF. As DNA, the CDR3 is TGTGCCAGCAGCCCCCCCTTCCGAGGGGGGAATGAGCAGTTCTTC.

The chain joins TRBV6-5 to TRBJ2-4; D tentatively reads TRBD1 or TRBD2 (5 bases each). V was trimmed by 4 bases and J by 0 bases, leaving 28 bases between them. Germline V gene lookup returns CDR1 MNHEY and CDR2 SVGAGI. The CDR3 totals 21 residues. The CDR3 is CASSFLPPGTDVKLAKNIQYF. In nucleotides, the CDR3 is TGTGCCAGCAGTTTCCTACCACCGGGGACGGATGTAAAGTTAGCCAAAAACATTCAGTACTTC.

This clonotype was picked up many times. DNA for the CDR3: TGTGCCAGCAGACACTTTCGGGACAGCTCCTACAATGAGCAGTTCTTC. This encodes CASRHFRDSSYNEQFF. The V gene is TRBV7-8, the J gene TRBJ2-1, with TRBD1 matching over 7 bases. V trimming: 6 bases; J trimming: 0 bases; junction bases outside the gene matches: 8. Germline V gene lookup returns CDR1 SGHVS and CDR2 FQNEAQ. There are 16 residues in the CDR3.

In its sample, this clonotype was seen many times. The chain's CDR3 is CASSLGSSSYEQYF. DNA for the CDR3: TGTGCCAGCAGTTTGGGCAGTAGCTCCTACGAGCAGTACTTC. This chain connects TRBV12-3 or TRBV12-4 to TRBJ2-7; D gene uncertain. This CDR3 comprises 14 residues. V lost 3 bases to trimming and J lost 0 bases, with 9 bases between them.

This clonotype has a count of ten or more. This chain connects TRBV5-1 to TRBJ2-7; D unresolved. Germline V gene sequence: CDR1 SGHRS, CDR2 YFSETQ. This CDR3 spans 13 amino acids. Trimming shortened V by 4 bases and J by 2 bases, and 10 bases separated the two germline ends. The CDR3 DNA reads TGCGCCAGCAGCCCTAGATTGACCTACGAGCAGTACTTC. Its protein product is CASSPRLTYEQYF.

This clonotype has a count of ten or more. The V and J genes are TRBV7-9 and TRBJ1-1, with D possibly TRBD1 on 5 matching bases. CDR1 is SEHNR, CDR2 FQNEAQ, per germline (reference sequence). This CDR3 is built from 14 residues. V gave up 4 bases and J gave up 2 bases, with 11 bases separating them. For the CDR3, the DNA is TGTGCCAGCAGCTCCCAGGGACCTAACACTGAAGCTTTCTTT. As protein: CASSSQGPNTEAFF.

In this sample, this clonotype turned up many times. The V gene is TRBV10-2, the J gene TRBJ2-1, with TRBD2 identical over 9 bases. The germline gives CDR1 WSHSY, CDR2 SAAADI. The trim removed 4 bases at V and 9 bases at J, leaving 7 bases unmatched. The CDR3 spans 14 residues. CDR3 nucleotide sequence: TGCGCCAGCAGTGTTAGCGGGAGAGGGAGTGAGCAGTTCTTC. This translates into CASSVSGRGSEQFF.

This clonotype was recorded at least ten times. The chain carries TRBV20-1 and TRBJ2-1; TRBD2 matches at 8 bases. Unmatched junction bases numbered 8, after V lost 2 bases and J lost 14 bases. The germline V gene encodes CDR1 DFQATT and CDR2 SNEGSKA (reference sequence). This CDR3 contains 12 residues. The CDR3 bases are TGCAGTGCTAGAAAAACGGGGCGGGAGGAGTTCTTC. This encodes CSARKTGREEFF.

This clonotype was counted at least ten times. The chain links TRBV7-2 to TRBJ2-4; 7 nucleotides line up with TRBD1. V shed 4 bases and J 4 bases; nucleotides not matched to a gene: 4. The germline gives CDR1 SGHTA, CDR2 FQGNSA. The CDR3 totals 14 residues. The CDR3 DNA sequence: TGTGCCAGCAGCTCAGACAGGGAAAAAAACATTCAGTACTTC. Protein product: CASSSDREKNIQYF.

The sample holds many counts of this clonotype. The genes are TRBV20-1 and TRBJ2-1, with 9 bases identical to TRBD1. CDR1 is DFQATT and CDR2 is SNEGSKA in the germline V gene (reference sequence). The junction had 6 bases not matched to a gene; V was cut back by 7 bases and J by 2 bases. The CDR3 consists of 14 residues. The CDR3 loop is CSVDRGGTYNEQFF. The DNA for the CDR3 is TGCAGTGTGGACAGGGGAGGAACCTACAATGAGCAGTTCTTC.

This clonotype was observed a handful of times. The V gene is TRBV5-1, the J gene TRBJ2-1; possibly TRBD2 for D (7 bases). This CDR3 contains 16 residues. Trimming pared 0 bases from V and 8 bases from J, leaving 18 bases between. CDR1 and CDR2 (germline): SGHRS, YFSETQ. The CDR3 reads CASSLVFGGGADEQFF. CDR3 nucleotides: TGCGCCAGCAGCTTGGTTTTCGGTGGGGGGGCCGATGAGCAGTTCTTC.

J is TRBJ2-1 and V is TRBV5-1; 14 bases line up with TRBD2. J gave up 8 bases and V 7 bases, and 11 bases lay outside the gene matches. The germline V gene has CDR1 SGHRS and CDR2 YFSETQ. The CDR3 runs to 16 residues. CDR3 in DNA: TGCGCCAGCGGAACCGGGACTAGCGGGAGATGCGATGAGCAGTTCTTC. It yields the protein CASGTGTSGRCDEQFF.

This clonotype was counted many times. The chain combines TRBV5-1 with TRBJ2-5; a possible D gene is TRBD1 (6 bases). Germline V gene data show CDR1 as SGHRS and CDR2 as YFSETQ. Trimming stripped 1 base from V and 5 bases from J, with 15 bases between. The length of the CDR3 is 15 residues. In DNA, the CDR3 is TGCGCCAGCAGCTTGAGTAGGGGGTCGGAGGAGACCCAGTACTTC. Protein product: CASSLSRGSEETQYF.

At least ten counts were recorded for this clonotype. This CDR3 reads CASSLAGRSYEQYF. The CDR3 DNA follows: TGTGCCAGCAGCTTAGCGGGGAGGTCCTACGAGCAGTACTTC. The chain carries TRBV7-2 and TRBJ2-7; D possibly corresponds to TRBD2 (6 bases). V was clipped by 0 bases and J by 1 base, with 7 bases between them. Germline CDR1 and CDR2: SGHTA and FQGNSA. The CDR3 spans 14 residues.

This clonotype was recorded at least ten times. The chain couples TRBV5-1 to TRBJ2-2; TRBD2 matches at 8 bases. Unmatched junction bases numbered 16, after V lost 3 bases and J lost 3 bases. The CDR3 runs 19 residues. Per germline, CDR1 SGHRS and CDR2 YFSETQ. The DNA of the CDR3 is TGCGCCAGCAGCTGGGCAGGAGGGAGCGGGAGCTTCGACACCGGGGAGCTGTTTTTT. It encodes CASSWAGGSGSFDTGELFF.

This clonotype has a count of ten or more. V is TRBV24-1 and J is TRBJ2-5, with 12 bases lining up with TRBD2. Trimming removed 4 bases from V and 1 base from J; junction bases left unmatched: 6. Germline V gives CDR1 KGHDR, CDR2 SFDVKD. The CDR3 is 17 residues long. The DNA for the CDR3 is TGTGCCACCAGTGACCCCTCTAGCGGGGGGGCCCAAGAGACCCAGTACTTC. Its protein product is CATSDPSSGGAQETQYF.

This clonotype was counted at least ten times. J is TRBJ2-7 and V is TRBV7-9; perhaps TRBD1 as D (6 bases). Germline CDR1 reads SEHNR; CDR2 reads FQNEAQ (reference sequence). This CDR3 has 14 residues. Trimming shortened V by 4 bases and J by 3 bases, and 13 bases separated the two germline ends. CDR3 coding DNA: TGTGCCAGCAGCTCCCCTTTGGACAGCTACGAGCAGTACTTC. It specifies CASSSPLDSYEQYF.

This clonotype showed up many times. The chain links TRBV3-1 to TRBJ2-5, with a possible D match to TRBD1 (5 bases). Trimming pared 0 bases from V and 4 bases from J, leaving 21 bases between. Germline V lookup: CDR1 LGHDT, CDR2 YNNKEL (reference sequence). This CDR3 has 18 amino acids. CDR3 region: CASSQDGRVRVSPETQYF. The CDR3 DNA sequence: TGTGCCAGCAGCCAAGACGGCAGGGTCCGGGTTTCGCCAGAGACCCAGTACTTC.

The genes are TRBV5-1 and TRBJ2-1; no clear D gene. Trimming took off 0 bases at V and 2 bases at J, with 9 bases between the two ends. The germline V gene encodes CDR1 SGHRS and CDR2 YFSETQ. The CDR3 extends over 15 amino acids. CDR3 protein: CASSLAGLTYNEQFF. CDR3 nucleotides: TGCGCCAGCAGCTTGGCCGGGCTAACCTACAATGAGCAGTTCTTC. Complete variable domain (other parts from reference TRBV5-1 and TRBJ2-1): KAGVTQTPRYLIKTRGQQVTLSCSPISGHRSVSWYQQTPGQGLQFLFEYFSETQRNKGNFPGRFSGRQFSNSRSEMNVSTLELGDSALYLCASSLAGLTYNEQFFGPGTRLTVL.